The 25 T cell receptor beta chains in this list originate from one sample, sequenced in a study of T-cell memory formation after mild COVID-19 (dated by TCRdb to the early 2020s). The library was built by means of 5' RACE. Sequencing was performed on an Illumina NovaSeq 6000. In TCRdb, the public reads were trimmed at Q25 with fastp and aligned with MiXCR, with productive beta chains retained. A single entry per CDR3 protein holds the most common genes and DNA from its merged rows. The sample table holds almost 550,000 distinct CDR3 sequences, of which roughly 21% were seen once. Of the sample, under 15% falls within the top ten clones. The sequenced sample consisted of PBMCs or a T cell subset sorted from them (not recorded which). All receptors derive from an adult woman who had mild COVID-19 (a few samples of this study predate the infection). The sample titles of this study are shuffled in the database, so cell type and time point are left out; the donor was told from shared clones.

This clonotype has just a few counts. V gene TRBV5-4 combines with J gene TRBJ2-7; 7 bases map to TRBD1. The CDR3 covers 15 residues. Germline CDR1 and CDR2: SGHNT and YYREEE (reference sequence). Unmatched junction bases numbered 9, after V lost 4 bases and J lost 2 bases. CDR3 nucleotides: TGTGCCAGCAGCCAATTCGGTCAGGGGGCCTACGAGCAGTACTTC. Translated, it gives CASSQFGQGAYEQYF.

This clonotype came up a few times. CDR3 loop: CASSPPAGETQYF. As DNA, the CDR3 is TGTGCCAGCTCACCACCGGCGGGAGAGACCCAGTACTTC. This chain uses TRBV18 with TRBJ2-5; D possibly corresponds to TRBD2 (5 bases). There are 13 residues in the CDR3. Germline V lookup: CDR1 KGHSH, CDR2 LQKENI. Trimming cost V 0 bases and J 4 bases, with 6 bases left between them.

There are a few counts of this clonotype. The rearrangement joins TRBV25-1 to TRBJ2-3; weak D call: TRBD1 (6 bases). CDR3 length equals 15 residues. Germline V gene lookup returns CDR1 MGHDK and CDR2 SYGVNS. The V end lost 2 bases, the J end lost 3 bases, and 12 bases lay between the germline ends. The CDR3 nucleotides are TGTGCCAGCAGTGAAGGAGCGCAGGGGACAGATACGCAGTATTTT. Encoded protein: CASSEGAQGTDTQYF.

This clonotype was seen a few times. The CDR3 sequence: CASSFQGSSGAFF. In DNA, the CDR3 is TGTGCCAGCAGTTTTCAGGGAAGTAGCGGAGCTTTCTTT. This rearrangement joins TRBV12-3 or TRBV12-4 to TRBJ1-1, with D perhaps matching TRBD1 (5 bases). This CDR3 is built from 13 residues. Trimming cost V 3 bases and J 10 bases, with 15 bases left between them.

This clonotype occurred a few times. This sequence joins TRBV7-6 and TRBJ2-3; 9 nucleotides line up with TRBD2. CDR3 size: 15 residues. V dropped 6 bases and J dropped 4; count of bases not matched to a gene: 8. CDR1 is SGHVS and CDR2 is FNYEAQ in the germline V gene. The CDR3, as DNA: TGTGCCAGCAGTGTACTAGCGGGTTTACCAGATACGCAGTATTTT. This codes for CASSVLAGLPDTQYF.

The CDR3 DNA reads as TGTGCCAGCAGCTCCCCGGGTTACACGAATACGCAGTATTTT. It encodes CASSSPGYTNTQYF. The chain carries TRBV7-3 and TRBJ2-3, with D uncertain. V was pared by 4 bases and J by 7 bases, with 15 bases between. Germline V gene data show CDR1 as SGHTA and CDR2 as FQGTGA. The CDR3 contains 14 residues.

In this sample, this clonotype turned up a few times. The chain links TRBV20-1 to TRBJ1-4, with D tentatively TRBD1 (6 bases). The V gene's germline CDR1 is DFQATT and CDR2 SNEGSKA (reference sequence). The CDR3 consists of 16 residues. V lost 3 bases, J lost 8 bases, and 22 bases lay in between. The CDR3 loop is CSARTSGTWRGEKLFF. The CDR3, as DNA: TGCAGTGCTAGGACCTCCGGGACATGGAGGGGGGAAAAACTGTTTTTT.

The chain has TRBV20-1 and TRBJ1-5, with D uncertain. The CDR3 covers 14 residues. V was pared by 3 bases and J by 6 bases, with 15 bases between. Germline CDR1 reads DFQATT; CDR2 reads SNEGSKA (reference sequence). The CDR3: CSASPGQWLQPQHF. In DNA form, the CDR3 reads TGCAGTGCTAGTCCCGGCCAATGGCTTCAGCCCCAGCATTTT.

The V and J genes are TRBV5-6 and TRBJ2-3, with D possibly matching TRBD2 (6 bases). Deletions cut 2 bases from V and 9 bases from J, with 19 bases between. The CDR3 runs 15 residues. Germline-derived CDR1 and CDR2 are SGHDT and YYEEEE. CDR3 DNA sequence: TGTGCCAGCAGCTTTGGGGCAAGTCCGGGAGAGACGCAGTATTTT. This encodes CASSFGASPGETQYF.

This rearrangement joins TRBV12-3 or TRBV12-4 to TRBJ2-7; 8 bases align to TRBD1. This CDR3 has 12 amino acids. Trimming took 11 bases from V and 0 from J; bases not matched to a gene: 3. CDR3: CASGTGSYEQYF. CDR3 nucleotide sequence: TGTGCCTCCGGGACAGGCTCCTACGAGCAGTACTTC.

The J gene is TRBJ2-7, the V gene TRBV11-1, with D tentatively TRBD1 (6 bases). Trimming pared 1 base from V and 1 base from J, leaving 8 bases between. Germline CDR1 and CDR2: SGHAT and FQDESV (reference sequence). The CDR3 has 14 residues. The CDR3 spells CASSLETGSYEQYF. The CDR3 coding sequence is TGTGCCAGCAGCTTAGAAACAGGGTCCTACGAGCAGTACTTC.

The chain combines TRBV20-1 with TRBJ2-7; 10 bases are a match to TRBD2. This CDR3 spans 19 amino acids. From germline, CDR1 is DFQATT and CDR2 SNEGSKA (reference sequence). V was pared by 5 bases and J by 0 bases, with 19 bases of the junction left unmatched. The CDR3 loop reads CSALPRLGSGRTRSYEQYF. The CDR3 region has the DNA TGCAGTGCTCTCCCCCGGTTAGGTAGCGGGAGGACTCGCTCCTACGAGCAGTACTTC.

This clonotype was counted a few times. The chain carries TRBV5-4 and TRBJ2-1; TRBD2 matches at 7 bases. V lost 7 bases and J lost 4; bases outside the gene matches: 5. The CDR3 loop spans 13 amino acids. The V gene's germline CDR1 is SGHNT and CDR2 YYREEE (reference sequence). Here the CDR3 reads CASRLAVYNEQFF. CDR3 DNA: TGTGCCAGCCGACTAGCCGTATACAATGAGCAGTTCTTC.

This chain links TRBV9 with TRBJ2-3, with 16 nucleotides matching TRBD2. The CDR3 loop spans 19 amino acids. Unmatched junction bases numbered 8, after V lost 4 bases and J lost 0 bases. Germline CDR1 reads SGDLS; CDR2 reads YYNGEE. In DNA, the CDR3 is TGTGCCAGCAGCCTGGGACTAGCGGGGGGGCCGCTGAGCACAGATACGCAGTATTTT. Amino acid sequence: CASSLGLAGGPLSTDTQYF.

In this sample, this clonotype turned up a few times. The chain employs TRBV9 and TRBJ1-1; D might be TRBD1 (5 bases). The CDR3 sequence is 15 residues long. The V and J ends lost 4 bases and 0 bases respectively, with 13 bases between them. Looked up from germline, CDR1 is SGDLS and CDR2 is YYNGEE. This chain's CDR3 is CASSPQGNMNTEAFF. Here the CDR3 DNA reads TGTGCCAGCAGCCCTCAGGGTAATATGAACACTGAAGCTTTCTTT.

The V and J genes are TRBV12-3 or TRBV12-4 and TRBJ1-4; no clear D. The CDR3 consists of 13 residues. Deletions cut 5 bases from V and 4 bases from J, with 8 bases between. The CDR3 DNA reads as TGTGCCAGCAGTCCCCGGAGTAATGAAAAACTGTTTTTT. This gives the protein CASSPRSNEKLFF.

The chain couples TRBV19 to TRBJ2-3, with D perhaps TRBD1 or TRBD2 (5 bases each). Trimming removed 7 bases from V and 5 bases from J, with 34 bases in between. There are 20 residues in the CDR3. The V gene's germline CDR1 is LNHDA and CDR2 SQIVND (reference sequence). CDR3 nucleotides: TGTGCCAGTACGCCTCCTCCCGGGGCAGTCGGCCCCATATTAGGAGATACGCAGTATTTT. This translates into CASTPPPGAVGPILGDTQYF.

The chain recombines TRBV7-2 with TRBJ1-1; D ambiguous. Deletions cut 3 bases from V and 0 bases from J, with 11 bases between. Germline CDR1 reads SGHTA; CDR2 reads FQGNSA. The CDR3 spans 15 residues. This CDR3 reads CASSFGLHMNTEAFF. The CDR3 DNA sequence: TGTGCCAGCAGCTTCGGGCTCCATATGAACACTGAAGCTTTCTTT.

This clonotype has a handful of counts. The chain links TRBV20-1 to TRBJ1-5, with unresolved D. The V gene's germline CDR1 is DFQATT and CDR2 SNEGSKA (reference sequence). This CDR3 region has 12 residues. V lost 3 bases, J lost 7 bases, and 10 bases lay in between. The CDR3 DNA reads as TGCAGTGCTAGCCTACAGAGCCAGCCCCAGCATTTT. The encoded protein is CSASLQSQPQHF.

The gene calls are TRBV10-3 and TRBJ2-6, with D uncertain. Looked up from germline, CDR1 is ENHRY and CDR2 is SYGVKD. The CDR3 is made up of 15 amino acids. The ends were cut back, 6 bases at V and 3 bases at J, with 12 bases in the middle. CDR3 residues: CAISGDNYGANVLTF. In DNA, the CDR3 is TGTGCCATCAGCGGTGACAACTATGGGGCCAACGTCCTGACTTTC.

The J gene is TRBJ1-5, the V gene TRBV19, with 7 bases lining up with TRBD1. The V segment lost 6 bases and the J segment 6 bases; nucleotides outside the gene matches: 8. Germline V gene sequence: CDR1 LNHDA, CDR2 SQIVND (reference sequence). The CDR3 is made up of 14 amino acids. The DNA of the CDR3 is TGTGCCAGTAGACGACAGGGAGAACCTCAGCCCCAGCATTTT. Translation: CASRRQGEPQPQHF.

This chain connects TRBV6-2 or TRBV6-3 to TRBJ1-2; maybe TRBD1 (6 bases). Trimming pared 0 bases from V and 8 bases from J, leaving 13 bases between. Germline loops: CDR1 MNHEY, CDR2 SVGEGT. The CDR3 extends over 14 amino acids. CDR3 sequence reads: CASSYSGQRGGYTF. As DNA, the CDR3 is TGTGCCAGCAGTTACTCCGGACAGAGAGGCGGCTACACCTTC.

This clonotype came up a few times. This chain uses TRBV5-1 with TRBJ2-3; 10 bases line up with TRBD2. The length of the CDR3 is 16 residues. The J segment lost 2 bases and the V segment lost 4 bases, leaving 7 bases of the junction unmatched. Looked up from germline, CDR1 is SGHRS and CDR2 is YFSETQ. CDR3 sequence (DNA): TGCGCCAGCAGCCCCTCTAGCGGGGGAGCCACAGATACGCAGTATTTT. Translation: CASSPSSGGATDTQYF.

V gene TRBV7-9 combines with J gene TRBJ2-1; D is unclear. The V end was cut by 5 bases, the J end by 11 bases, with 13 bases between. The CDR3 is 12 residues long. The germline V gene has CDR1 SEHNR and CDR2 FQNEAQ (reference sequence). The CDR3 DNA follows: TGTGCCAGCAGCAGACCCGCGGCGAAGCAGTTCTTC. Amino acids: CASSRPAAKQFF. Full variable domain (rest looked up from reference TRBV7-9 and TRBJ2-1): DTGVSQNPRHKITKRGQNVTFRCDPISEHNRLYWYRQTLGQGPEFLTYFQNEAQLEKSRLLSDRFSAERPKGSFSTLEIQRTEQGDSAMYLCASSRPAAKQFFGPGTRLTVL.

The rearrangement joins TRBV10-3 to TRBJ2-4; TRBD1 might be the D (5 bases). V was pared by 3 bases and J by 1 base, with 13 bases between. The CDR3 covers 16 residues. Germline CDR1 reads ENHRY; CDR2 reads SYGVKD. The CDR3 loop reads CAISDFQGSAKNIQYF. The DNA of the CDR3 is TGTGCCATCAGTGACTTTCAGGGATCCGCCAAAAACATTCAGTACTTC.